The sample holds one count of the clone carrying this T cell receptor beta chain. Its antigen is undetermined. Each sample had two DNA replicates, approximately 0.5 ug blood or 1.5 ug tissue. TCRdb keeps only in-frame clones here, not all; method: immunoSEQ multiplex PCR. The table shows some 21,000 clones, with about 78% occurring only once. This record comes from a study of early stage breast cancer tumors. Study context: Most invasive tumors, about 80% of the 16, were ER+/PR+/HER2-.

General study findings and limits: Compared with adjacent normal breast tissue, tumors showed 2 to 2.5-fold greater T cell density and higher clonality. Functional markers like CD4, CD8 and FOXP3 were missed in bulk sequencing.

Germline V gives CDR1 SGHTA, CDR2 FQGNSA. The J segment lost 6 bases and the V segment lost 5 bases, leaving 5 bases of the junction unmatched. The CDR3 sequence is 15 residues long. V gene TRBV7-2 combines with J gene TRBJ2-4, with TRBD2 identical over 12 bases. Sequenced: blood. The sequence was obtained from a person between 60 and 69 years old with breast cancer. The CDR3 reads CASSVTSGGLNIQYF. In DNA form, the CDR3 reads TGTGCCAGCAGCGTTACTAGCGGGGGGTTAAACATTCAGTACTTC. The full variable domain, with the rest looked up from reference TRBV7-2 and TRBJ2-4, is GAGVSQSPSNKVTEKGKDVELRCDPISGHTALYWYRQSLGQGLEFLIYFQGNSAPDKSGLPSDRFSAERTGGSVSTLTIQRTQQEDSAVYLCASSVTSGGLNIQYFGAGTRLSVL.